This T cell receptor (beta chain) was recovered during a study of T cell responses to AZD1222 COVID-19 vaccine (dated by TCRdb to 2020 to 2022). For the wider study: AZD1222 recipients with second doses at about 4 weeks or about 12 weeks were pooled, because spike-specific TCR depth and breadth did not differ between schedules. A total of 230 or so trial participants underwent TCR sequencing, of whom 207 received two doses of AZD1222 and some 26 received two doses of the MenACWY control vaccine. Trial participants were enrolled by age into subgroups of 18-55, 56-69 and 70-plus years, and around 150, 29 and 61 TCR-sequenced participants, respectively, were included in these subgroups.

The CDR3 spans 17 residues, from the cysteine through the phenylalanine. The entry retains the CDR3 DNA only, 51 bases that are in frame from base 1. Compared with germline, V lacks 6 bases and J lacks 4 bases; bases without a gene match: 17. The germline V gene provides CDR1 MDHEN and CDR2 SYDVKM. The full study reports these points: Most participants were white British and females outnumbered males, and the authors suggested that clonal diversity may have been underestimated. After two AZD1222 doses, both the breadth and the depth of spike-specific TCRs were significantly higher than at day 0 and than in MenACWY recipients. The 56-69-year group was small, and its depth increase did not reach significance, likely because of low power. Nearly half of unique spike-specific TCRs reportedly recognized epitopes outside regions mutated in the B.1.351 and B.1.1.7 variants. Vaccine-associated CD4 TCRs spanned the whole spike protein, with dominant responses in regions 160-218 and 743-854. No day 14 peak-response samples were available, so repertoires were characterized only after the peak T cell response. Conclusions about previously exposed vaccinees are limited, since just six AZD1222 recipients were seropositive for SARS-CoV-2 at baseline.

With respect to this clone: Its antigen has not been determined. No per-base quality is available; no much larger clone lies one base away.

The sample's time point label is to be understood as: baseline before first vaccination. Vaccinee samples came from UK trials COV001 and COV002, including a single-blind randomized controlled phase 2/3 trial of AZD1222 (ChAdOx1 nCoV-19) in healthy adults. Trial participant PBMC samples were collected at day 0 and day 28 after the second dose for TCRbeta chain sequencing. The CDR3 regions of human TCRbeta chains were analyzed by immunosequencing. The study's processing was this. Repertoire TCRs were checked for matches against a reference library of SARS-CoV-2-specific TCRs that had been generated using the MIRA antigen-specificity platform. Breadth meant the fraction of unique TCRs that were SARS-CoV-2-associated, whereas depth meant the fraction of total T cells that were SARS-CoV-2-associated. Each spike-specific TCR was assigned to its reactive spike region and to a CD4 or CD8 class using the MIRA data. Log10-transformed breadth and depth values were compared by one-way ANOVA with Sidak's multiple comparisons tests. The immuneACCESS repertoire file appears here via TCRdb, limited to in-frame rearrangements. These files lack a portion of the clones; in checked studies, under half of the deficit traces to unresolved V genes, and the cause of the others is not known. D and trimming come from the DNA, and the V and J calls and clone size come from that table. The sample table holds about 83,000 clones, of which 75% to 90% were seen once. Around 29% of the sample rests with the top ten.

Sequencing used peripheral blood, obtained on day 0 of AZD1222 vaccination. The TCR sequence derives from an adult in good health. The sequence is built from TRBV28 and TRBJ2-7, with 8 bases in between that match TRBD2. The CDR3 reads CASSPLKAAGEQYEQYF. The nucleotide sequence reads as follows: TGTGCCAGCAGCCCCCTAAAGGCAGCGGGAGAGCAATACGAGCAGTACTTC.